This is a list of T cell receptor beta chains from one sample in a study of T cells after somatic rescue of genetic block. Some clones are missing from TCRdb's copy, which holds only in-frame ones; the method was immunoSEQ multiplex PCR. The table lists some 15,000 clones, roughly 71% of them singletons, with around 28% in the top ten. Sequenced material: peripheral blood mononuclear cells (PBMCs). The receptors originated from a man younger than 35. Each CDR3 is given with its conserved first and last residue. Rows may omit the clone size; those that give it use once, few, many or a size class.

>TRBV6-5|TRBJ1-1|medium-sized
CASSYTLTATEAFF
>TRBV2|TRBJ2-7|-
CASSEYGVTGPYEQYF
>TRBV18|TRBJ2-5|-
CASSPYSGSMGETQYF
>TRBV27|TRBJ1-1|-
CASSRRWNTEAFF
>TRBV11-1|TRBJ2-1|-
CASSFETGGYNEQFF
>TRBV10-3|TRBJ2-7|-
CAISETMDRLSYEQYF
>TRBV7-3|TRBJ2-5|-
CASSLGTSGGAETQYF
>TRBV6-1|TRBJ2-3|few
CASSEGGSGADTQYF
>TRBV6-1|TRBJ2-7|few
CASSEALLDSPYEQYF
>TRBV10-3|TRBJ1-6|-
CAISGTVAPLHF
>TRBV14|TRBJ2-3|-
CASSLRLAITDTQYF
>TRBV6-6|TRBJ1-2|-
CASSYLGQEGGYTF
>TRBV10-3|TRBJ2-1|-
CAIRDRAGNEQFF
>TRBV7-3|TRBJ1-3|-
CASSVQGVSGNTIYF
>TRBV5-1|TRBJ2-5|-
CASSRDGTETQYF
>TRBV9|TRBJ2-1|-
CASSRPGVSYNEQFF
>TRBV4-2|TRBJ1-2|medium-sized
CASSRSGGGNGYTF
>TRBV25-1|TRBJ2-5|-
CATRTGGETQYF
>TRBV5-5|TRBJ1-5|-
CASSSRDSHQPQHF
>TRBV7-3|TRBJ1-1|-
CASSPGDTLDTEAFF
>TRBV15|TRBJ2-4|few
CATSSGGLKNIQYF
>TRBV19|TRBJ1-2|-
CASSLPRQSNYGYTF
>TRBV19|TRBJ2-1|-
CASSIVLTAGVYNEQFF
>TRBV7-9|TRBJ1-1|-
CASSSRGGGEAFF
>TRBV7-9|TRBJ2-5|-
CASSLVGSRLETQYF
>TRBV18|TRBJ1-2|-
CASSPRQGRNYGYTF
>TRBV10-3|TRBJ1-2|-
CAISVGQNYGYTF
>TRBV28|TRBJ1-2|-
CASSLWGTAVDYGYTF
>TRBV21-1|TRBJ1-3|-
CASTGTGPRSGNTIYF
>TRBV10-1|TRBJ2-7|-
CASIAKGETGGVAGASYEQYF
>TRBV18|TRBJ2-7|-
CASSPPPGLAGYEQYF
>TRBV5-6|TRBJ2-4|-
CASSPGTSGYLAENIQYF
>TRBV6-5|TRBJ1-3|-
CASSSQGVAGNTIYF
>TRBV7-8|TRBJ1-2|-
CASSLAANWANYGYTF
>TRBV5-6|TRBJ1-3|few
CASSLETRPGGNTIYF
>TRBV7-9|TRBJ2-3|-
CASSSPGPTSTDTQYF
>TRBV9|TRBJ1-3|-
CASSAGGGSGNTIYF
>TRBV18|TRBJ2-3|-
CASSPRTSGSFTDTQYF
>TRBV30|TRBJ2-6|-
CAWTVRGSLVGANVLTF
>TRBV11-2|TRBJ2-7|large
CASSLPHSGQYF
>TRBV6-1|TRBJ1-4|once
CASRFPNEKLFF
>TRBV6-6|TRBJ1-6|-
CASSYRGNDSPLHF
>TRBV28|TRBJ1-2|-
CASSQNGGGYTF
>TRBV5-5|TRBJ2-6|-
CASSLERVSGANVLTF
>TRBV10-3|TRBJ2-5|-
CAISVGQGGFQETQYF
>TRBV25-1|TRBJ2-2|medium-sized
CASSPGHSTYLTGELFF
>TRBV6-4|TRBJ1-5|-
CAIQGGQPQHF
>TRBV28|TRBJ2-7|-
CASSFGRYYEQYF
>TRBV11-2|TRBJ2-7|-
CASSLGRPYEQYF
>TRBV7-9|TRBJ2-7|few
CASSLGPGYEQYF
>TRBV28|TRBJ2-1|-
CASSDLTGTGSYNEQFF
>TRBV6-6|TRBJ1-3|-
CASTLGPNLSGNTIYF
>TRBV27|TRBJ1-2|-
CASSPTGPGRGLLYYGYTF
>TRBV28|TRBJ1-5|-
CASRSPPDRPNQPQHF
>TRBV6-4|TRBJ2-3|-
CASSDPGLAGAASTDTQYF